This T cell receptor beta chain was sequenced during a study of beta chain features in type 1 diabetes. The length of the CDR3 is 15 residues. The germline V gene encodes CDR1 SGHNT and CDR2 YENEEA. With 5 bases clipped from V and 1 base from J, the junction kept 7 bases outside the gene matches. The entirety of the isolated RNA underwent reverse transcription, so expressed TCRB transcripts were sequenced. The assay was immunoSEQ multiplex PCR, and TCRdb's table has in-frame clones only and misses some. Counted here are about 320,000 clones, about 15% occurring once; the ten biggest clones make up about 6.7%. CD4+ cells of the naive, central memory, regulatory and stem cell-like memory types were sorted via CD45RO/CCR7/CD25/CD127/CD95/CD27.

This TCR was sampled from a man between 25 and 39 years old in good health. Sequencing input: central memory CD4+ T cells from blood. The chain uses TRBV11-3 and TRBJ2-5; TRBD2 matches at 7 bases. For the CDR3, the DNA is TGTGCCAGCAGCCAGAATAGACTAGCCCAAGAGACCCAGTACTTC. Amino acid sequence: CASSQNRLAQETQYF. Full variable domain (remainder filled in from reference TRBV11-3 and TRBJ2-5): EAGVVQSPRYKIIEKKQPVAFWCNPISGHNTLYWYLQNLGQGPELLIRYENEEAVDDSQLPKDRFSAERLKGVDSTLKIQPAELGDSAVYLCASSQNRLAQETQYFGPGTRLLVL.